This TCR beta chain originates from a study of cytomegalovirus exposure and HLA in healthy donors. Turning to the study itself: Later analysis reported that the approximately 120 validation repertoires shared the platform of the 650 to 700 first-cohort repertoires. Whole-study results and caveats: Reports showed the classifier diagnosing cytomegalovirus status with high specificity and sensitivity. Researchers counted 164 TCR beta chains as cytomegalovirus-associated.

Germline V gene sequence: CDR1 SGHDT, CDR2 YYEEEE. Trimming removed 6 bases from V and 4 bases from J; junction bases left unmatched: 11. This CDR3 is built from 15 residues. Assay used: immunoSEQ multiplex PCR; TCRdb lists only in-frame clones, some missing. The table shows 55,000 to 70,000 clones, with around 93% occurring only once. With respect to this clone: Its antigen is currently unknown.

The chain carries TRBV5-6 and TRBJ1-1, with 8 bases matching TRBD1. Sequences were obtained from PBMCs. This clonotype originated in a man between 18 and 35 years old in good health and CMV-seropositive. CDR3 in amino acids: CASIKTGEWGTEAFF. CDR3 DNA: TGTGCCAGCATCAAGACAGGGGAGTGGGGCACTGAAGCTTTCTTT.